Here is one T cell receptor (beta chain) with its context. This sample is drawn from a study of radiation and T cells in renal cell carcinoma. Noted time point: blood 4 weeks post-SBRT, at nephrectomy. Sample treatment: 15 Gy SBRT to primary tumor, nephrectomy 4 weeks later. Nephrectomy followed 15 Gy stereotactic body radiation by 4 weeks. Blood was sampled at baseline, 2 weeks and 4 weeks after SBRT. The patient's renal cell carcinoma had clear cell pathology. Trimming left V 8 bases short and J 2 bases short, with 15 bases between. Germline V CDR1 and CDR2: SNHLY, FYNNEI. This CDR3 is 14 amino acids long. The data were produced by immunoSEQ multiplex PCR, yet TCRdb's version contains in-frame clones alone and is incomplete. The profile shows 140,000 or so clones, less than 90% of them singletons.

This sequence originates from a woman in her fifties or sixties with renal cell carcinoma. The source material was blood, sampled from a patient whose treatment included radiotherapy and nephrectomy. J is TRBJ1-2 and V is TRBV2; D is undetermined. The CDR3 DNA follows: TGTGCCAGCGTGGGATGGCGGATCAACTATGGCTACACCTTC. This sequence encodes CASVGWRINYGYTF.